The 14 T cell receptor beta chains presented below share a single source sample, sequenced in a study of identical twins. From the 5' RACE reads, TCRdb called clonotypes with MiXCR, one entry per CDR3 protein. The data show a few hundred thousand distinct CDR3 sequences, around 15% seen once. These data were also reused for a study on yellow fever vaccine responses in identical twins.

The sample taken for sequencing was CD4+ T cells sorted from blood. The receptors come from a woman aged 18-29 years in good health.

This clonotype was seen at least ten times. This sequence joins TRBV12-3 or TRBV12-4 and TRBJ1-5, with D perhaps matching TRBD1 (5 bases). The CDR3 has 16 amino acids. V was pared by 5 bases and J by 1 base, with 15 bases between. The CDR3 region has the DNA TGTGCCAGCAGTGCTAACGGGGCGGTGAGCAATCAGCCCCAGCATTTT. The encoded protein is CASSANGAVSNQPQHF.

This rearrangement joins TRBV20-1 to TRBJ2-3; 8 bases are a match to TRBD1. Germline-derived CDR1 and CDR2 are DFQATT and SNEGSKA (reference sequence). V lost 6 bases, J lost 4 bases, and 9 bases stayed unmatched. This CDR3 has 14 residues. The CDR3 coding sequence is TGCAGTGCATTGGACAGGGTCTTTTCAGATACGCAGTATTTT. Its translation is CSALDRVFSDTQYF.

The genes are TRBV14 and TRBJ2-1; tentatively, D is TRBD1 or TRBD2 (5 bases each). The CDR3 has 15 residues. The germline CDR1 and CDR2 sequences are SGHDN and FVKESK. The V end was cut by 2 bases, the J end by 7 bases, with 15 bases between. DNA for the CDR3: TGTGCCAGCAGCCAATTCCGGGGCAGGCAAAATGAGCAGTTCTTC. Translating it yields CASSQFRGRQNEQFF.

This clonotype was seen many times. This chain joins TRBV5-1 and TRBJ2-3; D might be TRBD2 (5 bases). The CDR3 is 12 residues long. V was cut by 3 bases and J by 4 bases, with 6 bases left in between. Germline-derived CDR1 and CDR2 are SGHRS and YFSETQ. The DNA for the CDR3 is TGCGCCAGCAGCTGGGGAGCAGATACGCAGTATTTT. This sequence encodes CASSWGADTQYF.

The chain employs TRBV12-3 or TRBV12-4 and TRBJ1-2; D perhaps matches TRBD1 (5 bases). This CDR3 region has 15 residues. V lost 1 base to trimming and J lost 0 bases, with 9 bases between them. The CDR3 bases are TGTGCCAGCAGTTTAGGCCAACAGGCTAACTATGGCTACACCTTC. Translation gives CASSLGQQANYGYTF.

This clonotype was counted only a few times. The chain is built from TRBV5-1 and TRBJ1-4; D not resolved. The CDR3 has 14 residues. Trimming took 4 bases from V and 8 from J, leaving 15 bases between them. Germline V CDR1 and CDR2: SGHRS, YFSETQ. The CDR3 loop reads CASSGGPGEEKLFF. The CDR3 DNA sequence: TGCGCCAGCAGCGGCGGACCGGGAGAGGAAAAACTGTTTTTT. Drawing the rest from reference TRBV5-1 and TRBJ1-4, the complete variable domain is KAGVTQTPRYLIKTRGQQVTLSCSPISGHRSVSWYQQTPGQGLQFLFEYFSETQRNKGNFPGRFSGRQFSNSRSEMNVSTLELGDSALYLCASSGGPGEEKLFFGSGTQLSVL.

This clonotype came up many times. CDR3: CASSKRVSGELFF. The DNA of the CDR3 is TGTGCCAGCAGTAAAAGGGTTTCCGGGGAGCTGTTTTTT. V usage is TRBV12-3 or TRBV12-4 and J usage is TRBJ2-2; D unclear. This CDR3 is built from 13 residues. V was trimmed by 5 bases and J by 6 bases, leaving 10 bases between them.

The gene calls are TRBV20-1 and TRBJ1-1, with unresolved D. The germline V gene encodes CDR1 DFQATT and CDR2 SNEGSKA (reference sequence). Trimming cost V 6 bases and J 0 bases, with 14 bases left between them. The CDR3 is 14 residues long. The CDR3: CSATGLNLNTEAFF. The CDR3 nucleotides are TGCAGTGCAACCGGGCTTAATCTGAACACTGAAGCTTTCTTT.

There are a few counts of this clonotype. V and J are TRBV5-1 and TRBJ2-7; TRBD2 agrees at 14 bases. Germline V gene sequence: CDR1 SGHRS, CDR2 YFSETQ. CDR3 size: 14 residues. V dropped 7 bases and J dropped 5; count of bases not matched to a gene: 5. CDR3: CASSGLAGVDEQYF. For the CDR3, the DNA is TGCGCCAGCTCGGGACTAGCGGGAGTTGACGAGCAGTACTTC.

This clonotype was seen more than once but under ten times. V and J are TRBV6-5 and TRBJ2-1; a possible D gene is TRBD1 (7 bases). The CDR3 loop spans 17 amino acids. V was cut by 0 bases and J by 10 bases, with 22 bases left in between. Looked up from germline, CDR1 is MNHEY and CDR2 is SVGAGI. CDR3: CASSYSFGGGAAREQFF. For the CDR3, the DNA is TGTGCCAGCAGTTACTCGTTCGGAGGGGGCGCCGCCCGGGAGCAGTTCTTC.

In this sample, this clonotype turned up a few times. V is TRBV28 and J is TRBJ2-1; a possible D gene is TRBD1 (5 bases). V lost 3 bases and J 0 bases, leaving 24 bases between the germline ends. Germline V CDR1 and CDR2: MDHEN, SYDVKM. The length of the CDR3 is 20 residues. CDR3 coding DNA: TGTGCCAGCAGTTTTAGTTTTGCAGGGATCGGTCCCACCTCCTACAATGAGCAGTTCTTC. Translation gives CASSFSFAGIGPTSYNEQFF. Together with reference TRBV28 and TRBJ2-1, the CDR3 gives the full variable domain: DVKVTQSSRYLVKRTGEKVFLECVQDMDHENMFWYRQDPGLGLRLIYFSYDVKMKEKGDIPEGYSVSREKKERFSLILESASTNQTSMYLCASSFSFAGIGPTSYNEQFFGPGTRLTVL.

This clonotype turned up a few times. CDR3 nucleotide sequence: TGTGCCATCAGTGAGTCGACTGGACAGTCCGGGGCCAACGTCCTGACTTTC. It specifies CAISESTGQSGANVLTF. The chain uses TRBV10-3 and TRBJ2-6, with D possibly being TRBD1 (6 bases). Germline V gene sequence: CDR1 ENHRY, CDR2 SYGVKD. The CDR3 spans 17 residues. Trimming took 0 bases from V and 4 from J, leaving 13 bases between them.

This clonotype was detected a few times. V is TRBV11-3 and J is TRBJ2-5, with 9 bases identical to TRBD2. Germline-derived CDR1 and CDR2 are SGHNT and YENEEA. With 0 bases clipped from V and 6 bases from J, the junction kept 8 bases outside the gene matches. There are 16 residues in the CDR3. The CDR3 reads CASSLDASGIKKTQYF. The CDR3 DNA follows: TGTGCCAGCAGCTTAGATGCTAGCGGGATTAAAAAGACCCAGTACTTC.

The table lists this clonotype with a few counts. This chain links TRBV7-8 with TRBJ1-6; 9 positions match TRBD1. V lost 5 bases to trimming and J lost 7 bases; unmatched junction nucleotides: 9. CDR1 and CDR2 (germline): SGHVS, FQNEAQ. The CDR3 is 16 residues long. The CDR3 loop reads CASSISRDRANSPLHF. Here the CDR3 DNA reads TGTGCCAGCAGCATCTCCCGGGACAGGGCCAATTCACCCCTCCACTTT.